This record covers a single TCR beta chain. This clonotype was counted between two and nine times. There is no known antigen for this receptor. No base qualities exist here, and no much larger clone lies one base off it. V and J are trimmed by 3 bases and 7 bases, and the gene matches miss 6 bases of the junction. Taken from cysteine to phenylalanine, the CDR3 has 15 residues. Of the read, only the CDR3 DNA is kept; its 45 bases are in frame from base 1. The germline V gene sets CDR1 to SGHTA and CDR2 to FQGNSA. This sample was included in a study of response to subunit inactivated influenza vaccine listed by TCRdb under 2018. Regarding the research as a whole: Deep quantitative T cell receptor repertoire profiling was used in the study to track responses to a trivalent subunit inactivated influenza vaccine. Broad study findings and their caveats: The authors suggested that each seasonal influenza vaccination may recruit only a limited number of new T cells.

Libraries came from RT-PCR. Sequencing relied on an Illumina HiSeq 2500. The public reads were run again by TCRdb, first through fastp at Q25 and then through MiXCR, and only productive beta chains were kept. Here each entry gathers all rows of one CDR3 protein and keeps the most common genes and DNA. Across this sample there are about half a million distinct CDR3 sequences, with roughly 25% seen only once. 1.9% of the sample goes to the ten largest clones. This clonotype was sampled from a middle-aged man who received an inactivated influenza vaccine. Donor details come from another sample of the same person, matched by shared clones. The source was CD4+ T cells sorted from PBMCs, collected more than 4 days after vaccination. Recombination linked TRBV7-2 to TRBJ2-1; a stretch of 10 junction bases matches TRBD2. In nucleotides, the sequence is TGTGCCAGCAGCTTCCTAGCGGGGGCGAGAAATGAGCAGTTCTTC. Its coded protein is CASSFLAGARNEQFF.